The present TCR beta chain was sequenced within a study of blood T cell repertoires in COVID-19. Study context: COVID-19 samples from acute and convalescent phases originated in the United States, Italy and Spain. PBMCs, B-cell-depleted T cells, or T cells provided the cDNA or gDNA that made up the material.

Per germline, CDR1 SQVTM and CDR2 ANQGSEA. CDR3 length: 14 amino acids. Trimming took 4 bases from V and 5 from J, leaving 17 bases between them. In the authors' workflow: The authors estimated nucleated cell counts from reference gene primer amplification. Assay: immunoSEQ multiplex PCR; the TCRdb copy retains only in-frame clones and omits some. The DNA gave D and trimming, while V, J and clone size come from that table. The data show roughly 500,000 clones, with approximately 85% seen just once and approximately 3% held by the top ten. This clonotype was sampled from a human donor in a cohort sampled during active COVID-19. The J gene is TRBJ1-1, the V gene TRBV29-1; weak D call: TRBD1 (6 bases). The sequenced sample was peripheral blood. The CDR3 region has the DNA TGCAGCGTTGTGTCGGGGGCGGGAGGAACTGAAGCTTTCTTT. Protein product: CSVVSGAGGTEAFF.